Below are 12 T cell receptor beta chains sequenced from a single sample in a study of identifying expanded T cells in peripheral blood (dated by TCRdb to between 2018 and 2021). The library was built by means of the immunoSEQ multiplex PCR assay. Entries here come from immuneACCESS through TCRdb and include only in-frame sequences with V and J called. Some clones fail to appear in such tables; in the studies checked, an unresolved V gene covers under half of the shortfall, and the cause of the remainder is unknown. The sample table holds 100,000 to 150,000 clones, of which around 88% were seen once. 8.4% of the sample comes from the top ten. The sequencing sample was made of blood. These TCRs come from a person aged 18 to 75 in good health.

This clone was found once. The rearrangement uses TRBV29-1 and TRBJ1-1; D not resolved. The CDR3 spans 12 residues. The germline V and J ends were trimmed by 3 bases and 0 bases, with 5 bases remaining between them. Germline CDR1 SQVTM, CDR2 ANQGSEA. CDR3 coding DNA: TGCAGCGTTGATGGTATGAACACTGAAGCTTTCTTT. It yields the protein CSVDGMNTEAFF.

The chain is built from TRBV2 and TRBJ2-2; unclear D gene. Germline loops: CDR1 SNHLY, CDR2 FYNNEI. The CDR3 contains 16 residues. V was pared by 7 bases and J by 1 base, with 16 bases between. CDR3 nucleotides: TGTGCCAGCACATCGACGGCAGAGGAGAACACCGGGGAGCTGTTTTTT. Amino acids: CASTSTAEENTGELFF.

The chain links TRBV11-2 to TRBJ2-1; 7 nucleotides line up with TRBD2. This CDR3 is 12 amino acids long. Germline values: CDR1 SGHAT, CDR2 FQNNGV. The J segment lost 2 bases and the V segment lost 8 bases, leaving 0 bases of the junction unmatched. The CDR3, as DNA: TGTGCCAGCGCGGGGGCCTACAATGAGCAGTTCTTC. Its translation: CASAGAYNEQFF.

The chain joins TRBV6-6 to TRBJ1-1; maybe TRBD1 (6 bases). CDR1 and CDR2 (germline): MNHNY, SVGAGI (reference sequence). Trimming shortened V by 2 bases and J by 3 bases, and 10 bases separated the two germline ends. The CDR3 consists of 14 residues. CDR3 amino acids: CASSYKGGYTEAFF. The CDR3 DNA reads TGTGCCAGCAGTTACAAAGGGGGGTACACTGAAGCTTTCTTT.

V and J are TRBV7-6 and TRBJ1-4, with 8 bases fitting TRBD1. The V segment lost 3 bases and the J segment 7 bases; nucleotides outside the gene matches: 13. Germline CDR1 reads SGHVS; CDR2 reads FNYEAQ. The CDR3 has 17 amino acids. The CDR3 reads CASSFYFETGESEKLFF. CDR3 bases: TGTGCCAGCAGCTTTTATTTTGAGACAGGGGAAAGTGAAAAACTGTTTTTT.

V is TRBV7-3 and J is TRBJ2-3; 7 bases align to TRBD2. There are 13 residues in the CDR3. The V and J ends lost 3 bases and 4 bases, in that order; junction bases with no gene match: 1. Germline V gene lookup returns CDR1 SGHTA and CDR2 FQGTGA. The CDR3 bases are TGTGCCAGCAGCTTCCGGGGGGCAGATACGCAGTATTTT. It yields the protein CASSFRGADTQYF.

This clone has only a few counts. This chain connects TRBV4-1 to TRBJ1-6; D gene unclear. Germline lookup yields CDR1 MGHRA and CDR2 YSYEKL. The length of the CDR3 is 13 residues. Trimming left V 0 bases short and J 10 bases short, with 7 bases between. The CDR3 loop is CASSQDLRSPLHF. As DNA, the CDR3 is TGCGCCAGCAGCCAAGATCTAAGGTCACCCCTCCACTTT.

V gene TRBV11-2 combines with J gene TRBJ1-2, with 7 bases lining up with TRBD1. The J segment lost 2 bases and the V segment lost 5 bases, leaving 11 bases of the junction unmatched. The germline gives CDR1 SGHAT, CDR2 FQNNGV. This CDR3 comprises 16 residues. The CDR3 bases are TGTGCCAGCAGCCCGCCACAGGGGTGGAGGAACTATGGCTACACCTTC. The encoded protein is CASSPPQGWRNYGYTF.

The chain combines TRBV19 with TRBJ2-2; 8 bases are a match to TRBD1. Per the germline V gene, CDR1 is LNHDA and CDR2 is SQIVND (reference sequence). The CDR3 covers 16 residues. V shed 6 bases, J shed 4 bases, and the junction held 10 bases outside the gene matches. As DNA, the CDR3 is TGTGCCAGTAGAGCCCCCTCAGGGGGCGTCACCGGGGAGCTGTTTTTT. Residues: CASRAPSGGVTGELFF.

This chain connects TRBV2 to TRBJ1-3; no clear D. Trimming took 1 base from V and 0 from J, leaving 7 bases between them. The CDR3 length is 15 residues. The germline V gene has CDR1 SNHLY and CDR2 FYNNEI. The CDR3 bases are TGTGCCAGCAGTGAAGGCGGGTACTCTGGAAACACCATATATTTT. Translation: CASSEGGYSGNTIYF.

The CDR3, as DNA: TGTGCCAGCAGAGATAGGGACAGGGGAGGCACTGAAGCTTTCTTT. This codes for CASRDRDRGGTEAFF. J is TRBJ1-1 and V is TRBV7-9; 10 nucleotides agree with TRBD1. The ends lost 6 bases at V and 4 bases at J; junction bases unmatched: 8. The CDR3 length is 15 residues. Germline CDR1 reads SEHNR; CDR2 reads FQNEAQ (reference sequence).

This chain connects TRBV19 to TRBJ2-1; 8 bases are a match to TRBD2. The germline V gene encodes CDR1 LNHDA and CDR2 SQIVND (reference sequence). This CDR3 is built from 17 residues. The ends lost 5 bases at V and 6 bases at J; junction bases unmatched: 15. The CDR3 region is CASSDPLSAGVSNEQFF. The CDR3 DNA reads TGTGCCAGTAGTGACCCTTTATCAGCGGGAGTTAGCAATGAGCAGTTCTTC.